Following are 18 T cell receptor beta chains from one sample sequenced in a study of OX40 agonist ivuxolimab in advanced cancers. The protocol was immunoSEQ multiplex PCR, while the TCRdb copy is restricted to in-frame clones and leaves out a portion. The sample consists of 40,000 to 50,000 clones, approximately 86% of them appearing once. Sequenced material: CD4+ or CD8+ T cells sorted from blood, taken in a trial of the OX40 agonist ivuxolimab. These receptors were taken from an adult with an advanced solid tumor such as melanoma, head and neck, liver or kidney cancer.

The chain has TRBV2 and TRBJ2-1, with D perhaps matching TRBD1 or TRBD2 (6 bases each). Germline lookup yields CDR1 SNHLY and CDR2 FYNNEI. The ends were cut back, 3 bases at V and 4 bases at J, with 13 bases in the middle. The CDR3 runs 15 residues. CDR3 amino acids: CASSDLGGRYNEQFF. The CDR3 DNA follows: TGTGCCAGCAGTGACCTGGGGGGCAGGTACAATGAGCAGTTCTTC.

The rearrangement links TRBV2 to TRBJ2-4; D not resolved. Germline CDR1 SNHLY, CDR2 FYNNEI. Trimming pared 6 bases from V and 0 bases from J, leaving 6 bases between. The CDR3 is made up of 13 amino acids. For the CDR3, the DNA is TGTGCCAGCAGAGAACTAGCCAAAAACATTCAGTACTTC. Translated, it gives CASRELAKNIQYF.

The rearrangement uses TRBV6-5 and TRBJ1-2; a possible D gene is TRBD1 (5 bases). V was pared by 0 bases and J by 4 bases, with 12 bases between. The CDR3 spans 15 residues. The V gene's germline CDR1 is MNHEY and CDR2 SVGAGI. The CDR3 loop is CASSYSGTAVYGYTF. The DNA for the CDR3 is TGTGCCAGCAGTTACTCTGGGACGGCGGTCTATGGCTACACCTTC.

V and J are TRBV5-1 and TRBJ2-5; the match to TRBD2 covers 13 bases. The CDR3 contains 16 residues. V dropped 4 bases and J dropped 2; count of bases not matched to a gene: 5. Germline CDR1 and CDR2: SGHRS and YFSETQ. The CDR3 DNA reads TGCGCCAGCAGCCACGGGACTAGCGGGGTACAAGAGACCCAGTACTTC. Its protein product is CASSHGTSGVQETQYF.

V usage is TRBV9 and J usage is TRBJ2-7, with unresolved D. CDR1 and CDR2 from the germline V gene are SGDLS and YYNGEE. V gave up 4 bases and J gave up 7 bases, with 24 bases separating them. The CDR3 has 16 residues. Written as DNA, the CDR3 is TGTGCCAGCAGCCAGACTCCAAAAGACACGGCCGGGGAGCAGTACTTC. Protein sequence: CASSQTPKDTAGEQYF.

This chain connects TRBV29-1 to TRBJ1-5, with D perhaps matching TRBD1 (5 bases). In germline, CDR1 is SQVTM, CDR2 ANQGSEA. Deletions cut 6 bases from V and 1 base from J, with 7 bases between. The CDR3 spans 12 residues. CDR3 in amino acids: CSVWDSNQPQHF. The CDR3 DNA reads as TGCAGCGTCTGGGACAGCAATCAGCCCCAGCATTTT.

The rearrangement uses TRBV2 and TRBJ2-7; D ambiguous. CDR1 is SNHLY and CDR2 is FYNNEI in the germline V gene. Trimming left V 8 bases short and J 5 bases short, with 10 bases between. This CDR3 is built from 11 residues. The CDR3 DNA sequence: TGTGCCAGCCAAACCGTCCACGAGCAGTACTTC. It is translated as CASQTVHEQYF.

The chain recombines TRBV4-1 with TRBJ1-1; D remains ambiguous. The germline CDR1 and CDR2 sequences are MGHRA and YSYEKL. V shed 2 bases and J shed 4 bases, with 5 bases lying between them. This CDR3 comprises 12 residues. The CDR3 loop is CASSQTGTEAFF. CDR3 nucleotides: TGCGCCAGCAGCCAAACGGGCACTGAAGCTTTCTTT.

The CDR3 reads CASSWGNTEAFF. The CDR3 nucleotides read TGTGCCAGCAGCTGGGGGAACACTGAAGCTTTCTTT. This chain uses TRBV5-4 with TRBJ1-1; D gene uncertain. With 3 bases removed from V and 1 base from J, the gap between germline ends came to 4 bases. The CDR3 sequence is 12 residues long. The germline gives CDR1 SGHNT, CDR2 YYREEE (reference sequence).

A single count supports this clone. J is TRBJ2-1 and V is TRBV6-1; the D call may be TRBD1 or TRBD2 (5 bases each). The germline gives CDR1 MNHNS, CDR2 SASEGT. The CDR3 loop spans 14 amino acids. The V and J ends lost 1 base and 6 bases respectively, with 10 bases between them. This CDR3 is CASSEGGTINEQFF. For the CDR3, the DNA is TGTGCCAGCAGTGAAGGTGGGACGATCAATGAGCAGTTCTTC.

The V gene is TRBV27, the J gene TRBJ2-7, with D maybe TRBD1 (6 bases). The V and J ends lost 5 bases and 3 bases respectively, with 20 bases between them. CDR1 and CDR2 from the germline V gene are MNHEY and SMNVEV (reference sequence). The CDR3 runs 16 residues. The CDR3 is CASSTRTGSINYEQYF. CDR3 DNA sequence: TGTGCCAGCAGTACCAGAACAGGGAGCATCAACTACGAGCAGTACTTC.

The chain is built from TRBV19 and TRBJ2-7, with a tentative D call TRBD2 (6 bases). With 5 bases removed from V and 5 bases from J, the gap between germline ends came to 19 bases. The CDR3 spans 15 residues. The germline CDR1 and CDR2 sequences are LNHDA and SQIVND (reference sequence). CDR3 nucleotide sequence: TGTGCCAGTAGTTTCGGACGGGAGACGGGCGACGAGCAGTACTTC. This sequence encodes CASSFGRETGDEQYF.

CDR3 region: CASSLGAYEQYF. The CDR3 DNA sequence: TGTGCCAGCAGCTTAGGGGCCTACGAGCAGTACTTC. The genes are TRBV7-2 and TRBJ2-7; D gene uncertain. The CDR3 loop spans 12 amino acids. V shed 1 base and J shed 2 bases, with 3 bases lying between them. In germline, CDR1 is SGHTA, CDR2 FQGNSA.

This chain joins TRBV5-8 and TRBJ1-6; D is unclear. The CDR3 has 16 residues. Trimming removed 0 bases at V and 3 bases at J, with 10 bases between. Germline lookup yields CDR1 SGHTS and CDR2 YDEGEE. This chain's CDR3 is CASSLGQTFYNSPLHF. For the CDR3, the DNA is TGTGCCAGCAGCTTGGGTCAGACTTTCTATAATTCACCCCTCCACTTT.

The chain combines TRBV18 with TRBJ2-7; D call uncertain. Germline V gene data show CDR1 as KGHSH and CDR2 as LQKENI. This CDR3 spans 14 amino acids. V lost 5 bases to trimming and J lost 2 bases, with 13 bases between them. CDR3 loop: CASSRAASPYEQYF. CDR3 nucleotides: TGTGCCAGCTCAAGGGCAGCCTCCCCCTACGAGCAGTACTTC.

CDR3 region: CASSPSGGYNEQFF. The CDR3 region has the DNA TGTGCCAGCAGCCCATCGGGTGGCTACAATGAGCAGTTCTTC. The rearrangement uses TRBV7-6 and TRBJ2-1; no clear D gene. Germline values: CDR1 SGHVS, CDR2 FNYEAQ. This CDR3 has 14 amino acids. Trimming removed 5 bases at V and 3 bases at J, with 11 bases between.

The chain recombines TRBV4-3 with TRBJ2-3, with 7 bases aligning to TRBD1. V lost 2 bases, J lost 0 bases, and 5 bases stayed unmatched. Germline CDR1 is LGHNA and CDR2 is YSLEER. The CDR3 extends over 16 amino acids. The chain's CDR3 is CASSQLLDRSTDTQYF. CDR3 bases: TGCGCCAGCAGCCAACTACTGGACAGGAGCACAGATACGCAGTATTTT.

The CDR3 DNA is TGTGCCAGCAGCCCGGGACTAGCGGGAATGAATGAGCAGTTCTTC. This codes for CASSPGLAGMNEQFF. The chain recombines TRBV5-6 with TRBJ2-1; 13 bases fit TRBD2. In germline, CDR1 is SGHDT, CDR2 YYEEEE. With 4 bases clipped from V and 7 bases from J, the junction kept 5 bases outside the gene matches. The CDR3 is 15 residues long. Drawing the rest from reference TRBV5-6 and TRBJ2-1, the complete variable domain is DAGVTQSPTHLIKTRGQQVTLRCSPKSGHDTVSWYQQALGQGPQFIFQYYEEEERQRGNFPDRFSGHQFPNYSSELNVNALLLGDSALYLCASSPGLAGMNEQFFGPGTRLTVL.